The rows below give T cell receptor beta chains drawn from one sample of a study of OX40 agonist ivuxolimab in advanced cancers. Sequencing was performed with immunoSEQ multiplex PCR; in TCRdb, only in-frame clones are kept and a portion is missing. Of around 26,000 clones in the sample, 60% to 85% were seen once. Specimen: CD4+ or CD8+ T cells sorted from blood, collected in a trial of the OX40 agonist ivuxolimab. The receptors were gathered from an adult with an advanced solid tumor such as melanoma, head and neck, liver or kidney cancer. Both conserved end residues are part of each CDR3. A D gene is named only where the DNA matches it firmly. Clone size is not always given. Where it is, it says once, few, many or a class for expanded clones.

j_gene: TRBJ1-1
abundance: once
d_gene: TRBD1
v_gene: TRBV6-9
CDR3aa: CASRNRGMNTEAFF
CDR3nt: TGTGCCAGCAGGAACAGGGGTATGAACACTGAAGCTTTCTTT

j_gene: TRBJ2-3
abundance: -
d_gene: -
v_gene: TRBV18
CDR3aa: CASSPPGNPSTDTQYF
CDR3nt: TGTGCCAGCTCACCACCTGGTAACCCTAGCACAGATACGCAGTATTTT

j_gene: TRBJ2-1
abundance: few
d_gene: -
v_gene: TRBV5-1
CDR3aa: CASSLDASNEQFF
CDR3nt: TGCGCCAGCAGCTTGGATGCTTCAAATGAGCAGTTCTTC

j_gene: TRBJ2-5
abundance: -
d_gene: TRBD1
v_gene: TRBV5-6
CDR3aa: CASSLEGQGAGETQYF
CDR3nt: TGTGCCAGCAGCTTGGAGGGACAGGGGGCAGGGGAGACCCAGTACTTC

j_gene: TRBJ2-3
abundance: -
d_gene: TRBD2
v_gene: TRBV14
CDR3aa: CASSPPSGGPYTQYF
CDR3nt: TGTGCCAGCAGCCCTCCTAGCGGGGGCCCTTATACGCAGTATTTT

j_gene: TRBJ1-1
abundance: medium-sized
d_gene: -
v_gene: TRBV6-5
CDR3aa: CASSYGGALNTEAFF
CDR3nt: TGTGCCAGCAGTTACGGGGGGGCACTGAACACTGAAGCTTTCTTT

j_gene: TRBJ2-1
abundance: -
d_gene: -
v_gene: TRBV5-1
CDR3aa: CASSLVSEGLNEQFF
CDR3nt: TGCGCCAGCAGCTTGGTTTCGGAGGGGTTGAATGAGCAGTTCTTC

j_gene: TRBJ1-1
abundance: few
d_gene: -
v_gene: TRBV29-1
CDR3aa: CSALYRFGAEAFF
CDR3nt: TGCAGCGCATTGTATCGTTTTGGGGCTGAAGCTTTCTTT

j_gene: TRBJ1-1
abundance: few
d_gene: -
v_gene: TRBV27
CDR3aa: CASSLSISGLVAFF
CDR3nt: TGTGCCAGCAGTTTATCGATAAGCGGGCTAGTAGCTTTCTTT

j_gene: TRBJ2-3
abundance: -
d_gene: -
v_gene: TRBV4-1
CDR3aa: CASSTGGDTDTQYF
CDR3nt: TGCGCCAGCAGCACCGGCGGGGACACAGATACGCAGTATTTT

j_gene: TRBJ1-1
abundance: -
d_gene: -
v_gene: TRBV5-1
CDR3aa: CASSDRSGVEAFF
CDR3nt: TGCGCCAGCAGCGACCGGTCCGGGGTTGAAGCTTTCTTT

j_gene: TRBJ2-5
abundance: -
d_gene: TRBD1
v_gene: TRBV5-6
CDR3aa: CASSLGYRGEETQYF
CDR3nt: TGTGCCAGCAGCTTGGGTTACAGGGGTGAAGAGACCCAGTACTTC